This TCR beta chain is drawn from a study of metastatic and nonmetastatic thyroid tumors. Between the trimmed V and J ends, which lost 2 bases and 8 bases, there was a span of 19 bases. This CDR3 region has 16 residues. Germline V gene sequence: CDR1 SGHVS, CDR2 FNYEAQ. TCRdb re-called clones from the PCR reads using MiXCR. The repertoire consists of tens of thousands of clones, with around 17% occurring once and the leading ten covering 9.5% to 15%. Each patient went into thyroid surgery without having received any treatment. This chain links TRBV7-6 with TRBJ2-1, with D perhaps matching TRBD1 (6 bases). The specimen sequenced was blood. This clonotype was obtained from a male donor with papillary thyroid cancer or a benign thyroid nodule (not recorded which). Some clones in this sample may be carry-over from other donors' samples. The CDR3 sequence is CASSLRPPGVVDEQFF. In nucleotides, the CDR3 is TGTGCCAGCAGCTTAAGGCCCCCAGGGGTTGTCGATGAGCAGTTCTTC. The variable domain in full, with the rest retrieved from reference TRBV7-6 and TRBJ2-1, is GAGVSQSPRYKVTKRGQDVALRCDPISGHVSLYWYRQALGQGPEFLTYFNYEAQQDKSGLPNDRFSAERPEGSISTLTIQRTEQRDSAMYRCASSLRPPGVVDEQFFGPGTRLTVL.